This T cell receptor (beta chain) is drawn from a study of neurological immune-mediated disorders. Points from the study as a whole: There were no CDR3 amino acid sequences shared by expanded clones across subjects, a result suggesting private repertoires in all groups.

CDR1 and CDR2 (germline): SGHVS, FNYEAQ. There are 15 residues in the CDR3. V lost 5 bases, J lost 0 bases, and 8 bases lay in between. The cell input for sorted libraries was 950,000 to 1,000,000, and those cells were CD4+ or CD8+ T cells. Synthesis of cDNA used 5'RACE (with 10-nucleotide random UMIs). From 15-18 subjects, over 180 million TCR-beta sequences were obtained in each sequencing run. Each CDR3 protein gets one entry after TCRdb re-called the 5' RACE reads with MiXCR. The table shows about 41,000 distinct CDR3 sequences, with about 15% occurring only once. Ten or more counts support this clonotype. Its specificity is unknown.

J is TRBJ2-6 and V is TRBV7-6, with D tentatively TRBD2 (6 bases). This TCR was recovered from a woman in her sixties or seventies with HTLV-1-associated myelopathy (HAM/TSP). Sequencing input: CD4+ T cells from blood. The CDR3 loop is CASSPGGSGANVLTF. The CDR3 bases are TGTGCCAGCAGCCCCGGGGGCTCTGGGGCCAACGTCCTGACTTTC.